Following are 24 T cell receptor beta chains from one sample sequenced in a study of blood T cell repertoires in COVID-19. TCRdb's table, derived via immunoSEQ multiplex PCR, lists solely in-frame clones and lacks some. The sample carries roughly 150,000 clones, around four fifths recorded once. What was sequenced was peripheral blood. These receptor sequences come from a man between 70 and 80 years old who had recovered from COVID-19.

The chain links TRBV30 to TRBJ1-2; possible D gene TRBD1, 5 bases. The CDR3 is 12 residues long. Germline V gives CDR1 GTSNPN, CDR2 SVGIG (reference sequence). Deletions cut 4 bases from V and 5 bases from J, with 11 bases between. For the CDR3, the DNA is TGTGCCTGGATGGGGGGATTTTATGGCTACACCTTC. This encodes CAWMGGFYGYTF. Full variable domain (remainder filled in from reference TRBV30 and TRBJ1-2): SQTIHQWPATLVQPVGSPLSLECTVEGTSNPNLYWYRQAAGRGLQLLFYSVGIGQISSEVPQNLSASRPQDRQFILSSKKLLLSDSGFYLCAWMGGFYGYTFGSGTRLTVV.

The V gene is TRBV7-8, the J gene TRBJ2-3, with D tentatively TRBD1 (6 bases). The CDR3 extends over 16 amino acids. The germline gives CDR1 SGHVS, CDR2 FQNEAQ. V lost 0 bases and J 0 bases, leaving 10 bases between the germline ends. This CDR3 is CASSLAGGVSTDTQYF. The CDR3 bases are TGTGCCAGCAGCTTAGCTGGGGGCGTTAGCACAGATACGCAGTATTTT.

This clone was counted only a few times. The genes are TRBV30 and TRBJ2-7, with TRBD2 identical over 10 bases. CDR3 size: 16 residues. Germline trimming cut 0 bases from V and 3 bases from J; bases unmatched to any gene: 8. Germline V gene data show CDR1 as GTSNPN and CDR2 as SVGIG (reference sequence). CDR3 nucleotides: TGTGCCTGGAGTGTACTGGAGCGGGAGGGCCTCTACGAGCAGTACTTC. Its translation: CAWSVLEREGLYEQYF.

V is TRBV5-1 and J is TRBJ2-2; D possibly corresponds to TRBD2 (5 bases). V shed 7 bases and J shed 0 bases, with 16 bases lying between them. From germline, CDR1 is SGHRS and CDR2 YFSETQ. CDR3 length equals 16 residues. The CDR3 DNA reads TGCGCCAGCCGTCTCGGCGGACTTTCGAACACCGGGGAGCTGTTTTTT. It yields the protein CASRLGGLSNTGELFF.

This rearrangement joins TRBV18 to TRBJ1-3; D remains unclear. This CDR3 is 15 amino acids long. The germline gives CDR1 KGHSH, CDR2 LQKENI. Trimming pared 6 bases from V and 0 bases from J, leaving 12 bases between. CDR3 region: CASSQDFTSGNTIYF. Written as DNA, the CDR3 is TGTGCCAGCTCGCAGGACTTCACCTCTGGAAACACCATATATTTT.

V and J are TRBV5-1 and TRBJ1-2; the match to TRBD1 covers 9 bases. Looked up from germline, CDR1 is SGHRS and CDR2 is YFSETQ. This CDR3 comprises 13 residues. Trimming cost V 2 bases and J 7 bases; bases outside gene matches: 3. CDR3 coding DNA: TGCGCCAGCAGCTTACAGGGGGCACGTGGCTACACCTTC. Its protein is CASSLQGARGYTF.

This clone was observed a single time. The rearrangement joins TRBV19 to TRBJ1-5; tentative D call: TRBD1 (5 bases). The CDR3 has 16 residues. Trimming left V 5 bases short and J 0 bases short, with 14 bases between. CDR1 is LNHDA, CDR2 SQIVND, per germline (reference sequence). Here the CDR3 reads CASSRLTGNSNQPQHF. Here the CDR3 DNA reads TGTGCCAGTAGTCGTTTAACAGGCAATAGCAATCAGCCCCAGCATTTT.

The chain is built from TRBV5-4 and TRBJ1-1; tentatively, D is TRBD1 (5 bases). The CDR3 is 15 residues long. Trimming removed 4 bases at V and 2 bases at J, with 15 bases between. Germline assignment: CDR1 SGHNT and CDR2 YYREEE (reference sequence). As DNA, the CDR3 is TGTGCCAGCAGCCGGCGGGCGGGGGAAAACACTGAAGCTTTCTTT. Translating gives CASSRRAGENTEAFF.

The chain recombines TRBV7-9 with TRBJ1-2; D not resolved. The V and J ends lost 5 bases and 6 bases respectively, with 16 bases between them. The CDR3 has 14 residues. Looked up from germline, CDR1 is SEHNR and CDR2 is FQNEAQ (reference sequence). The CDR3 spells CASSPSEAVNGYTF. In DNA form, the CDR3 reads TGTGCCAGCAGCCCCAGTGAGGCTGTTAATGGCTACACCTTC.

The rearrangement links TRBV28 to TRBJ1-2; D not certain. The CDR3 covers 12 residues. Deletions cut 5 bases from V and 4 bases from J, with 8 bases between. Germline CDR1 is MDHEN and CDR2 is SYDVKM. CDR3 in amino acids: CASSPTAYGYTF. The CDR3 DNA reads as TGTGCCAGCAGTCCCACAGCCTATGGCTACACCTTC.

This sequence joins TRBV6-5 and TRBJ1-6; no reliable D call. CDR3 length: 15 residues. Trimming took 7 bases from V and 4 from J, leaving 14 bases between them. CDR1 and CDR2 (germline): MNHEY, SVGAGI. The CDR3: CASIDDEVYNSPLHF. The CDR3 DNA reads as TGTGCCAGCATCGACGACGAGGTGTATAATTCACCCCTCCACTTT.

V gene TRBV5-1 combines with J gene TRBJ1-1, with D perhaps matching TRBD1 (5 bases). The V gene lost 4 bases and the J gene lost 1 base, with 17 bases spanning the gap. Per the germline V gene, CDR1 is SGHRS and CDR2 is YFSETQ. The CDR3 spans 16 residues. CDR3: CASSTTGTPANTEAFF. Written as DNA, the CDR3 is TGCGCCAGCAGCACCACCGGGACTCCGGCGAACACTGAAGCTTTCTTT.

V is TRBV27 and J is TRBJ1-4, with D uncertain. CDR1 and CDR2 from the germline V gene are MNHEY and SMNVEV (reference sequence). CDR3 length: 14 residues. V was cut by 6 bases and J by 0 bases, with 8 bases left in between. CDR3 region: CASRSSATNEKLFF. The CDR3 nucleotides are TGTGCCAGCAGAAGCTCTGCAACTAATGAAAAACTGTTTTTT.

The chain carries TRBV21-1 and TRBJ2-2; the table's D gene call, TRBD1, was not cross checked with the DNA. TRBV21-1 is marked as a pseudogene. The CDR3 has 15 residues. This chain's CDR3 is CASSKSRGLSGELFF. The CDR3 DNA is TGTGCCAGCAGCAAATCCAGGGGGCTCAGCGGGGAGCTGTTTTTT.

V gene TRBV14 combines with J gene TRBJ1-1; possible D gene TRBD1, 6 bases. The ends were cut back, 0 bases at V and 1 base at J, with 9 bases in the middle. The germline CDR1 and CDR2 sequences are SGHDN and FVKESK. The CDR3 spans 15 residues. DNA of the CDR3: TGTGCCAGCAGCCAAGATTTAGGGGGGAACACTGAAGCTTTCTTT. Protein: CASSQDLGGNTEAFF. The full variable domain, rest sourced from reference TRBV14 and TRBJ1-1, is EAGVTQFPSHSVIEKGQTVTLRCDPISGHDNLYWYRRVMGKEIKFLLHFVKESKQDESGMPNNRFLAERTGGTYSTLKVQPAELEDSGVYFCASSQDLGGNTEAFFGQGTRLTVV.

CDR3 nucleotide sequence: TGTGCCAGCTCACCACGGACTAGCGGGAGAACAGATACGCAGTATTTT. This codes for CASSPRTSGRTDTQYF. The chain has TRBV18 and TRBJ2-3; 13 bases map to TRBD2. Germline-derived CDR1 and CDR2 are KGHSH and LQKENI. V lost 1 base to trimming and J lost 3 bases; unmatched junction nucleotides: 1. The CDR3 spans 16 residues.

The chain uses TRBV27 and TRBJ2-5; D unclear. Trimming shortened V by 5 bases and J by 0 bases, and 10 bases separated the two germline ends. This CDR3 comprises 14 residues. Germline V lookup: CDR1 MNHEY, CDR2 SMNVEV (reference sequence). In DNA form, the CDR3 reads TGTGCCAGCAGTCCCACTTTGTACCAAGAGACCCAGTACTTC. This encodes CASSPTLYQETQYF.

This clone was seen only once. The V and J genes are TRBV5-1 and TRBJ2-1, with 8 bases lining up with TRBD2. Per germline, CDR1 SGHRS and CDR2 YFSETQ. V was pared by 1 base and J by 6 bases, with 9 bases of the junction left unmatched. The CDR3 runs to 16 residues. This CDR3 reads CASSLTAGALGNEQFF. The CDR3, as DNA: TGCGCCAGCAGCTTGACAGCGGGAGCCCTAGGCAATGAGCAGTTCTTC.

V is TRBV9 and J is TRBJ2-7; 7 bases are a match to TRBD1. J was trimmed by 4 bases and V by 4 bases; bases with no gene match: 8. Germline V lookup: CDR1 SGDLS, CDR2 YYNGEE. The CDR3 is 14 amino acids. The CDR3 loop reads CASSPQGQSYEQYF. The CDR3 nucleotides are TGTGCCAGCAGCCCCCAGGGACAGTCTTACGAGCAGTACTTC.

The genes are TRBV7-3 and TRBJ2-1, with D possibly TRBD1 on 6 matching bases. The CDR3 is made up of 14 amino acids. From germline, CDR1 is SGHTA and CDR2 FQGTGA. The germline V and J ends were trimmed by 5 bases and 1 base, with 9 bases remaining between them. The CDR3 sequence: CASSPGQSYNEQFF. The CDR3 DNA reads TGTGCCAGCAGCCCAGGACAGTCCTACAATGAGCAGTTCTTC.

CDR3 nucleotides: TGTGCCAGCAGTTTATCCCGCGACAGTCGTCTTTCCTACGAGCAGTACTTC. It yields the protein CASSLSRDSRLSYEQYF. The V gene is TRBV27, the J gene TRBJ2-7; D possibly corresponds to TRBD1 (5 bases). The CDR3 length is 17 residues. Per the germline V gene, CDR1 is MNHEY and CDR2 is SMNVEV (reference sequence). V lost 0 bases and J lost 1, with 16 bases in between.

The chain couples TRBV11-2 to TRBJ1-5, with D hard to call. This CDR3 has 13 residues. Germline CDR1 is SGHAT and CDR2 is FQNNGV. Trimming removed 5 bases from V and 5 bases from J, with 10 bases in between. In DNA form, the CDR3 reads TGTGCCAGCAGCCTGCGGCCCGATCAGCCCCAGCATTTT. It specifies CASSLRPDQPQHF.

This sequence joins TRBV20-1 and TRBJ2-1; maybe TRBD2 (6 bases). V shed 3 bases and J shed 5 bases, with 14 bases lying between them. The length of the CDR3 is 14 residues. Germline-derived CDR1 and CDR2 are DFQATT and SNEGSKA (reference sequence). CDR3 DNA sequence: TGCAGTGCTAGTCCCCCGGCTAGCGACAATGAGCAGTTCTTC. This translates into CSASPPASDNEQFF.

CDR3 sequence (DNA): TGTGCCAGCAGCTTAGCAGGGGCTTTGAGCTCCTACGAGCAGTACTTC. The encoded protein is CASSLAGALSSYEQYF. This rearrangement joins TRBV7-2 to TRBJ2-7; D might be TRBD1 (5 bases). The V and J ends lost 0 bases and 0 bases respectively, with 12 bases between them. This CDR3 is 16 amino acids long. Germline V CDR1 and CDR2: SGHTA, FQGNSA.